This T cell receptor (beta chain) was captured by sequencing in a study of T cell responses to AZD1222 COVID-19 vaccine. The repertoire was sequenced with immunoSEQ multiplex PCR; TCRdb's copy has only in-frame clones and lacks some. The table shows around 180,000 clones, with over 80% occurring only once. CDR1 and CDR2 from the germline V gene are MNHEY and SVGAGI. Trimming removed 6 bases at V and 3 bases at J, with 12 bases between. There are 13 residues in the CDR3. General study points: White British people made up most donors, females outnumbered males, and clonal diversity was possibly underestimated. Sampled repertoires all dated from after the peak T cell response.

In the case of this clone: Its antigen remains unidentified.

V usage is TRBV6-5 and J usage is TRBJ2-7; D could derive from TRBD1 or TRBD2 (5 bases each). Sequencing used peripheral blood, obtained on day 0 of MenACWY control vaccination. This clonotype originated in an adult in good health. CDR3 in amino acids: CASRGTANYEQYF. DNA for the CDR3: TGTGCCAGCAGAGGGACGGCGAACTACGAGCAGTACTTC.